This T cell receptor beta chain emerged from a study of radiation and T cells in renal cell carcinoma. Study results and limitations: From baseline, blood top tumor clonotypes peaked at 2 weeks post-radiation.

This clone was found once. What it recognizes is unknown. The time point: blood 4 weeks post-SBRT, at nephrectomy. Regarding treatment: 15 Gy SBRT to primary tumor, nephrectomy 4 weeks later. Nephrectomy followed 15 Gy stereotactic body radiation by 4 weeks. The tumor was a clear cell renal cell carcinoma. This CDR3 has 14 residues. CDR1 is SNHLY and CDR2 is FYNNEI in the germline V gene. V was clipped by 1 base and J by 5 bases, with 10 bases between them. Here immunoSEQ multiplex PCR was the method, and the copy in TCRdb shows in-frame clones only, minus some. The data hold 150,000 to 200,000 clones, with 88% observed a single time.

The starting material was blood, obtained from a patient whose treatment included radiotherapy and nephrectomy. The receptor's source is a woman between 45 and 60 years old with renal cell carcinoma. The chain couples TRBV2 to TRBJ2-3, with D tentatively TRBD2 (6 bases). CDR3 in amino acids: CASSEGQRVDTQYF. For the CDR3, the DNA is TGTGCCAGCAGTGAAGGCCAGCGGGTAGATACGCAGTATTTT.